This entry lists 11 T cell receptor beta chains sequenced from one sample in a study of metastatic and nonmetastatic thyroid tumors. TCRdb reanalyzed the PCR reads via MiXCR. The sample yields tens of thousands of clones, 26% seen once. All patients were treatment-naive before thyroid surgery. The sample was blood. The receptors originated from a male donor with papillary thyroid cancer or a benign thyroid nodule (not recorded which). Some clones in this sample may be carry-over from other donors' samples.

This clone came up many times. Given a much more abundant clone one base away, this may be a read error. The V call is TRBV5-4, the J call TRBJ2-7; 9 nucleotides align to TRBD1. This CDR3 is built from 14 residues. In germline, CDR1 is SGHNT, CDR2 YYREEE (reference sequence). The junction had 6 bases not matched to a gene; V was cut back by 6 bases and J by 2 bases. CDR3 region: CASTPGQGTYEQYF. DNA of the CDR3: TGTGCCAGCACTCCGGGACAGGGAACCTACGAGCAGTACTTC.

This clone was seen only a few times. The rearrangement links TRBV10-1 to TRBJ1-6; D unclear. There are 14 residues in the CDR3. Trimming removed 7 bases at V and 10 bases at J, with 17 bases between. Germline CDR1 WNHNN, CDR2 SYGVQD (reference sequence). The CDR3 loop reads CASTQPQATSPLHF. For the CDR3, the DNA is TGCGCCAGCACCCAACCCCAGGCGACATCACCCCTCCACTTT.

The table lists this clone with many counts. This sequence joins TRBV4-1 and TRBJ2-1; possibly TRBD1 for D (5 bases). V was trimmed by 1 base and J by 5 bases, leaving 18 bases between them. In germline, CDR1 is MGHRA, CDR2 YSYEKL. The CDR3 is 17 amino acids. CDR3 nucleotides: TGCGCCAGCAGCCAAGGTTGGCGGCAGGGCGGCCACAATGAGCAGTTCTTC. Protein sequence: CASSQGWRQGGHNEQFF.

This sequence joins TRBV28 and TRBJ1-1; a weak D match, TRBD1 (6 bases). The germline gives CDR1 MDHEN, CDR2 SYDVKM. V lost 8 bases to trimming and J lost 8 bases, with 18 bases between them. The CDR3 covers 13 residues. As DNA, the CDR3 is TGTGCCAGCCAAGACGGACAGCCAGGGGAAGCTTTCTTT. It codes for CASQDGQPGEAFF.

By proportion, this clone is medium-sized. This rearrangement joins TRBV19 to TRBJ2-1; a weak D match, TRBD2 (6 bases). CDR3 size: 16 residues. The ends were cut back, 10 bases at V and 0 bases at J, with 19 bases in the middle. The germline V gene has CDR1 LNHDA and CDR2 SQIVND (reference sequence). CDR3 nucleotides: TGTGCCACTAGAAAGGAGGGCCTTAGCTCCTACAATGAGCAGTTCTTC. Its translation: CATRKEGLSSYNEQFF.

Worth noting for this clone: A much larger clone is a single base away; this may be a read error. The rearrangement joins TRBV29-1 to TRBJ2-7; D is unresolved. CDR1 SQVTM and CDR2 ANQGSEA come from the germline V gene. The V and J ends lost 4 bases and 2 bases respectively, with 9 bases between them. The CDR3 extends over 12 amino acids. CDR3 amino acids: CSVVSRTYEQYF. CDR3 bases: TGCAGCGTTGTGTCGAGAACCTACGAGCAGTACTTC.

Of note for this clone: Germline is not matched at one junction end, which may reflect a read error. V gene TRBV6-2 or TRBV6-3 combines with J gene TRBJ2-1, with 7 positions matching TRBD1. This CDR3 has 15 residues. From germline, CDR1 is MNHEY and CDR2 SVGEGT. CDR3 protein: CVSISTGTTYNEQFF. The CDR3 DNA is TGTGTCAGCATTTCGACAGGGACCACCTACAATGAGCAGTTCTTC.

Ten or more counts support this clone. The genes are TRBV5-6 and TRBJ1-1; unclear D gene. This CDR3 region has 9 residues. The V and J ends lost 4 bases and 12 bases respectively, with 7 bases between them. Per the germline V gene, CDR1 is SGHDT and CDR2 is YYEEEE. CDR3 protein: CASSTKTFF. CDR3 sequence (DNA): TGTGCCAGCAGCACAAAGACTTTCTTT.

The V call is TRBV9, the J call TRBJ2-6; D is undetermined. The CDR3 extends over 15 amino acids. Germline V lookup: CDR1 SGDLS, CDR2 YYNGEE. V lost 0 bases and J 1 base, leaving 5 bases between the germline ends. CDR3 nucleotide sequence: TGTGCCAGCAGCGTAGATGGATCTGGGGCCAACGTCCTGACTTTC. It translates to CASSVDGSGANVLTF.

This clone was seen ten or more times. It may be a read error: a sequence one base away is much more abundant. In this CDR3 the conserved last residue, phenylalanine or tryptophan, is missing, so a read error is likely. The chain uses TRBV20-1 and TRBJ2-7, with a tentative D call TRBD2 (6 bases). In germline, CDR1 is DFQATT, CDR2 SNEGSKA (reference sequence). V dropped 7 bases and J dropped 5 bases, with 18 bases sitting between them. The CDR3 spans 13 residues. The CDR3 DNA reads TGCAGTGGTCTCCCTCGGGGGTTCAACGAGCAGTACCTC. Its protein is CSGLPRGFNEQYL.

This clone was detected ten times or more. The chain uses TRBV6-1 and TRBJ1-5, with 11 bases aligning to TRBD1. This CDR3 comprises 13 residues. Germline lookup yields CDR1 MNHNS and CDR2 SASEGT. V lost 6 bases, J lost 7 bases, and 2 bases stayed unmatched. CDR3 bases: TGTGCCAGCAGGGGACAGGGGGACCAGCCCCAGCATTTT. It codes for CASRGQGDQPQHF.